The source of this T cell receptor beta chain is a study of monozygotic twins with inflammatory bowel disease. TCRdb reprocessed the 5' RACE reads; each CDR3 protein has one entry and no DNA is given. This repertoire includes around 140,000 distinct CDR3 sequences. The sequenced sample consisted of blood. This TCR came from a human donor with ulcerative colitis or Crohn's disease, or a healthy co-twin of an affected twin (not recorded which).

The CDR3 protein is CASSSGQGGTGELFF. V is TRBV7-3 and J is TRBJ2-2; TCRdb designates TRBD1, a call that cannot be tested without DNA. The CDR3 is 15 residues long. Germline lookup yields CDR1 SGHTA and CDR2 FQGTGA.